This T cell receptor (beta chain) came from a study of chronic HIV infection and antiretroviral therapy. TCRdb independently ran MiXCR on the 5' RACE reads; one entry per CDR3 protein. There are tens of thousands of distinct CDR3 sequences in the sample; 8.2% occur only once, and roughly 2.8% lies in the top ten. The germline V gene has CDR1 SNHLY and CDR2 FYNNEI. The CDR3 is 14 amino acids. The V gene end was trimmed by 3 bases and the J gene end by 1 base; junction bases not matched to a gene: 0. The sequenced sample consisted of peripheral blood. The clonotype was recovered from an adult who had HIV and had not received antiretroviral therapy, or was an uninfected healthy control (not recorded which). This chain joins TRBV2 and TRBJ2-3; 8 bases are a match to TRBD1. CDR3: CASSEDRGTDTQYF. CDR3 coding DNA: TGTGCCAGCAGTGAGGACAGGGGCACAGATACGCAGTATTTT.